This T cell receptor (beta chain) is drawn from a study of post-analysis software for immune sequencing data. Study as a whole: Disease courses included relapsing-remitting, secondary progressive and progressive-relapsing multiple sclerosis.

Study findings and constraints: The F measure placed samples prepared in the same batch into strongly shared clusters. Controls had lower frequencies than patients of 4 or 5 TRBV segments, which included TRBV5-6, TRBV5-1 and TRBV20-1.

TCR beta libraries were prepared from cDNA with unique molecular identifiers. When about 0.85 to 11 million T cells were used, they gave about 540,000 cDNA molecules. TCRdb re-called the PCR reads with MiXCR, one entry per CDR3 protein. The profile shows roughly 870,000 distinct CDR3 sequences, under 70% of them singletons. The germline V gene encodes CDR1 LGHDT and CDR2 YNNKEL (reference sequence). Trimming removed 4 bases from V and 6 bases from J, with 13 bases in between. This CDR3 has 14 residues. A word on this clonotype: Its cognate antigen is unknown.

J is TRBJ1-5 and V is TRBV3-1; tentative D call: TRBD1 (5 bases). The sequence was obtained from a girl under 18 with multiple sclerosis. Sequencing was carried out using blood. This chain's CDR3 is CASSPRLGTQPQHF. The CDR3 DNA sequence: TGTGCCAGCAGCCCAAGACTTGGGACTCAGCCCCAGCATTTT.